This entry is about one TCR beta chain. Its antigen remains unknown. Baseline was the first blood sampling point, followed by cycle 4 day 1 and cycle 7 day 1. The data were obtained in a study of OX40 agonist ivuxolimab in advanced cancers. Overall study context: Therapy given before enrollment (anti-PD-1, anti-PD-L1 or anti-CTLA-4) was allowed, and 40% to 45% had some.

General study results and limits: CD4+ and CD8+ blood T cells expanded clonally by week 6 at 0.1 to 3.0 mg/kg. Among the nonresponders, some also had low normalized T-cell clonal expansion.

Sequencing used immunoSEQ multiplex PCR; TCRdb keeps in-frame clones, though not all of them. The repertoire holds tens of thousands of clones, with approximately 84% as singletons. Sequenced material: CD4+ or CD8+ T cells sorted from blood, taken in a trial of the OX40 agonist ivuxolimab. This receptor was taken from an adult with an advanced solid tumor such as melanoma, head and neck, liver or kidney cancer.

The CDR3 DNA sequence: TGTGCCAGCAGCTTGGAAGGGGCGAGCACCGGGGAGCTGTTTTTT. Translation: CASSLEGASTGELFF. The rearrangement joins TRBV28 to TRBJ2-2; D is perhaps TRBD1 (5 bases). The germline CDR1 and CDR2 sequences are MDHEN and SYDVKM. Trimming took 6 bases from V and 4 from J, leaving 15 bases between them. The CDR3 totals 15 residues.